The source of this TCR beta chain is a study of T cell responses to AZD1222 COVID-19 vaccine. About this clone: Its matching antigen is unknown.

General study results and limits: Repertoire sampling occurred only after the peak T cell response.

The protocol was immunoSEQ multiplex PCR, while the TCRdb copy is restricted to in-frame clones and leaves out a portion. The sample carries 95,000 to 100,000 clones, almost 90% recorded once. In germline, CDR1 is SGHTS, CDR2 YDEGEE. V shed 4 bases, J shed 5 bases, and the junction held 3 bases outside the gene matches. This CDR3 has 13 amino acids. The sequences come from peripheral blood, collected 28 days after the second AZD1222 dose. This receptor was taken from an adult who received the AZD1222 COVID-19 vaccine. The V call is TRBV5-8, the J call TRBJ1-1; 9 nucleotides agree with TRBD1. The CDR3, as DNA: TGTGCCAGCAGCAACAGGGGGCGGACTGAAGCTTTCTTT. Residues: CASSNRGRTEAFF.